These 28 T cell receptor beta chains share one sample of origin, sequenced in a study of shared clonotypes between healthy human individuals (dated by TCRdb to 2020 to 2021). The library was prepared using the immunoSEQ multiplex PCR assay. TCRdb holds this immuneACCESS table with in-frame rearrangements only. Some clones are missing; in checked studies, unresolved V genes explain under half, and the rest has no known cause. The sample table contains about 470,000 clones; only one count was recorded for 70% to 80% of them. Under 15% of the sample belongs to the ten largest clones. Sample: PBMCs. Receptor source: a woman in her thirties or forties in good health. Some clones in this sample may be carry-over from other donors' samples.

V usage is TRBV7-2 and J usage is TRBJ2-7; TRBD1 aligns across 9 bases. V lost 6 bases to trimming and J lost 7 bases; unmatched junction nucleotides: 13. Germline lookup yields CDR1 SGHTA and CDR2 FQGNSA. This CDR3 comprises 15 residues. The DNA of the CDR3 is TGTGCCAGCAGGCCTCGGGACAGGGATAACGCGGAGCAGTACTTC. Protein: CASRPRDRDNAEQYF.

The V and J genes are TRBV5-4 and TRBJ2-7; 7 positions match TRBD2. Germline V gene lookup returns CDR1 SGHNT and CDR2 YYREEE (reference sequence). The CDR3 is 15 amino acids. V was clipped by 2 bases and J by 4 bases; unmatched bases: 9. Here the CDR3 reads CASSFSRDYRYEQYF. For the CDR3, the DNA is TGTGCCAGCAGCTTCTCCCGGGACTATCGATACGAGCAGTACTTC.

This rearrangement joins TRBV9 to TRBJ2-3, with 13 bases lining up with TRBD2. There are 18 residues in the CDR3. Germline-derived CDR1 and CDR2 are SGDLS and YYNGEE. J lost 0 bases, V lost 3 bases, and 7 bases had no gene match. CDR3 amino acids: CASSETGTSGTSTDTQYF. CDR3 nucleotides: TGTGCCAGCAGCGAAACCGGGACTAGCGGGACTAGCACAGATACGCAGTATTTT.

The V and J genes are TRBV30 and TRBJ2-1; 9 nucleotides line up with TRBD2. The CDR3 sequence is 15 residues long. The germline CDR1 and CDR2 sequences are GTSNPN and SVGIG (reference sequence). V was pared by 0 bases and J by 7 bases, with 7 bases of the junction left unmatched. The CDR3 region is CAWSVLGLANNEQFF. In DNA, the CDR3 is TGTGCCTGGAGTGTACTTGGACTAGCGAATAATGAGCAGTTCTTC.

The gene calls are TRBV27 and TRBJ1-1, with unresolved D. The V end was cut by 5 bases, the J end by 2 bases, with 9 bases between. Germline values: CDR1 MNHEY, CDR2 SMNVEV (reference sequence). The CDR3 has 13 amino acids. Here the CDR3 reads CASSLTGNTEAFF. The CDR3 bases are TGTGCCAGCAGTCTGACGGGCAACACTGAAGCTTTCTTT.

V and J are TRBV19 and TRBJ2-1; 10 positions agree with TRBD1. With 3 bases clipped from V and 7 bases from J, the junction kept 6 bases outside the gene matches. CDR3 length: 15 residues. The V gene's germline CDR1 is LNHDA and CDR2 SQIVND (reference sequence). The CDR3 DNA sequence: TGTGCCAGTAGTATTTCGGGACAGGGGATGAATGAGCAGTTCTTC. Its protein is CASSISGQGMNEQFF.

V and J are TRBV2 and TRBJ2-3, with D perhaps matching TRBD2 (5 bases). Per the germline V gene, CDR1 is SNHLY and CDR2 is FYNNEI. CDR3 size: 13 residues. Trimming took off 5 bases at V and 1 base at J, with 7 bases between the two ends. CDR3 nucleotides: TGTGCCAGCAGTTTGAGGGGCACAGATACGCAGTATTTT. Its translation is CASSLRGTDTQYF.

This chain joins TRBV5-6 and TRBJ1-5; D unresolved. The V end lost 0 bases, the J end lost 5 bases, and 12 bases lay between the germline ends. Germline CDR1 and CDR2: SGHDT and YYEEEE. The CDR3 consists of 15 residues. The CDR3 DNA sequence: TGTGCCAGCAGCTTGGGCCCTCCGGGCGATCAGCCCCAGCATTTT. Translation: CASSLGPPGDQPQHF.

Notes on this clone: This probably arose from a read error, given a far larger clone one base away. The genes are TRBV15 and TRBJ2-7; TRBD1 agrees at 9 bases. The CDR3 is made up of 14 amino acids. V lost 3 bases to trimming and J lost 2 bases; unmatched junction nucleotides: 2. Germline-derived CDR1 and CDR2 are LNHNV and YYDKDF (reference sequence). CDR3 in amino acids: CATSRGTGTYEQYF. CDR3 bases: TGTGCCACCAGCAGGGGGACAGGGACCTACGAGCAGTACTTC.

V is TRBV7-3 and J is TRBJ2-3; 15 bases line up with TRBD2. Germline V gives CDR1 SGHTA, CDR2 FQGTGA. The V segment lost 2 bases and the J segment 6 bases; nucleotides outside the gene matches: 3. This CDR3 has 16 residues. The CDR3, as DNA: TGTGCCAGCAGCTTACCGGGACTAGCGGGAGGTGATACGCAGTATTTT. It translates to CASSLPGLAGGDTQYF. The whole variable domain, filled in from reference TRBV7-3 and TRBJ2-3, reads GAGVSQTPSNKVTEKGKYVELRCDPISGHTALYWYRQSLGQGPEFLIYFQGTGAADDSGLPNDRFFAVRPEGSVSTLKIQRTERGDSAVYLCASSLPGLAGGDTQYFGPGTRLTVL.

In its sample, this clone was seen a few times. The genes are TRBV7-2 and TRBJ1-1; tentatively, D is TRBD1 (5 bases). V lost 1 base and J 11 bases, leaving 11 bases between the germline ends. This CDR3 is 12 amino acids long. CDR1 and CDR2 from the germline V gene are SGHTA and FQGNSA. The CDR3 nucleotides are TGTGCCAGCAGCTTAGGGGAAAGGGGCGCTTTCTTT. It codes for CASSLGERGAFF. Combining the CDR3 with reference TRBV7-2 and TRBJ1-1 gives the whole variable domain GAGVSQSPSNKVTEKGKDVELRCDPISGHTALYWYRQSLGQGLEFLIYFQGNSAPDKSGLPSDRFSAERTGGSVSTLTIQRTQQEDSAVYLCASSLGERGAFFGQGTRLTVV.

In the case of this clone: Sequence at one end of the junction differs from germline and may be a read error. This sequence joins TRBV6-1 and TRBJ1-1; possible D gene TRBD1, 5 bases. CDR1 and CDR2 (germline): MNHNS, SASEGT. The CDR3 runs to 14 residues. Here the CDR3 DNA reads TGTGCCAGCAGTGAAGCGGGGCAGAACACTGAAGTTTTCTTT. It specifies CASSEAGQNTEVFF.

A note on this clone: A read error is likely here: a far larger clone is one base away. Other DNA sequences in this specimen translate into the identical CDR3. The chain is built from TRBV28 and TRBJ1-1; D is ambiguous. Germline CDR1 reads MDHEN; CDR2 reads SYDVKM. V lost 6 bases, J lost 0 bases, and 5 bases lay in between. This CDR3 region has 12 residues. The CDR3 protein is CASSLMNTEAFF. CDR3 sequence (DNA): TGTGCCAGCAGCTTGATGAACACTGAAGCTTTCTTT.

Concerning this clone: One end of the junction varies from germline; a read error may be responsible. This chain uses TRBV6-6 with TRBJ1-1; D is undetermined. The CDR3 runs 14 residues. In germline, CDR1 is MNHNY, CDR2 SVGAGI (reference sequence). The CDR3 nucleotides are TGCGCCAGCAGTTACTTCCACATTGGGACTGAAGCTTTCTTT. Translation gives CASSYFHIGTEAFF.

The chain has TRBV7-2 and TRBJ1-1; D unclear. Germline V gives CDR1 SGHTA, CDR2 FQGNSA. Trimming pared 7 bases from V and 6 bases from J, leaving 21 bases between. The CDR3 extends over 15 amino acids. DNA of the CDR3: TGTGCCAGCATCCCACGGGTCGGGGATGGGTCTGAAGCTTTCTTT. Residues: CASIPRVGDGSEAFF.

The chain carries TRBV7-8 and TRBJ2-1; D is unresolved. V dropped 2 bases and J dropped 5 bases, with 7 bases sitting between them. Germline V gene data show CDR1 as SGHVS and CDR2 as FQNEAQ. This CDR3 contains 13 residues. CDR3 sequence: CASSLYLNNEQFF. The CDR3 DNA reads TGTGCCAGCAGCTTATACTTAAACAATGAGCAGTTCTTC. The variable domain in full, completed from reference TRBV7-8 and TRBJ2-1, reads GAGVSQSPRYKVAKRGQDVALRCDPISGHVSLFWYQQALGQGPEFLTYFQNEAQLDKSGLPSDRFFAERPEGSVSTLKIQRTQQEDSAVYLCASSLYLNNEQFFGPGTRLTVL.

The rearrangement links TRBV5-1 to TRBJ2-3; TRBD2 might be the D (5 bases). CDR3 size: 15 residues. From germline, CDR1 is SGHRS and CDR2 YFSETQ. Trimming took off 3 bases at V and 3 bases at J, with 14 bases between the two ends. CDR3 DNA sequence: TGCGCCAGCAGCTCCGGGTCCCGGGGAACAGATACGCAGTATTTT. Its translation is CASSSGSRGTDTQYF.

The J gene is TRBJ1-1, the V gene TRBV28; D is unresolved. From germline, CDR1 is MDHEN and CDR2 SYDVKM. Trimming took off 1 base at V and 6 bases at J, with 3 bases between the two ends. The CDR3 runs to 11 residues. In DNA, the CDR3 is TGTGCCAGCAGTTTATCCGCTGAAGCTTTCTTT. This gives the protein CASSLSAEAFF.

With respect to this clone: A much more abundant neighbour one base away suggests this may be a read error. The same CDR3 is also encoded by other DNA sequences in this sample. V is TRBV7-2 and J is TRBJ1-1, with D possibly being TRBD1 (5 bases). In germline, CDR1 is SGHTA, CDR2 FQGNSA. V lost 5 bases and J lost 1, with 11 bases in between. CDR3 length equals 14 residues. The CDR3 DNA reads as TGTGCCAGCAGCCCAGGGACGGCGAACACTGAAGCTTTCTTT. This translates into CASSPGTANTEAFF.

CDR3 DNA: TGTGCCACCAGCAGAGATGGGATAGATACGCAGTATTTT. This sequence encodes CATSRDGIDTQYF. The chain combines TRBV15 with TRBJ2-3; D call uncertain. V lost 0 bases, J lost 5 bases, and 6 bases lay in between. CDR3 length: 13 amino acids. Per the germline V gene, CDR1 is LNHNV and CDR2 is YYDKDF (reference sequence).

This sequence joins TRBV27 and TRBJ2-2, with no clear D. The V end was cut by 5 bases, the J end by 2 bases, with 27 bases between. CDR3 length equals 20 residues. The germline V gene has CDR1 MNHEY and CDR2 SMNVEV (reference sequence). The CDR3 DNA follows: TGTGCCAGCAGTCCGTTCCCAGTCGGGCAGTGGTCGAAAAACACCGGGGAGCTGTTTTTT. This translates into CASSPFPVGQWSKNTGELFF.

The V call is TRBV28, the J call TRBJ2-7; TRBD1 agrees at 11 bases. Germline V lookup: CDR1 MDHEN, CDR2 SYDVKM. J was trimmed by 3 bases and V by 6 bases; bases with no gene match: 10. This CDR3 has 16 residues. The CDR3 DNA is TGTGCCAGCAGCACTACGGGACAGGGGGTGGGCTACGAGCAGTACTTC. Translated: CASSTTGQGVGYEQYF.

In this sample, this clone turned up a few times. The chain links TRBV5-6 to TRBJ2-7, with D maybe TRBD1 (5 bases). CDR3 length equals 15 residues. Germline CDR1 and CDR2: SGHDT and YYEEEE. V lost 0 bases, J lost 3 bases, and 13 bases lay in between. This CDR3 reads CASSLGGWTHYEQYF. The CDR3 DNA reads as TGTGCCAGCAGCTTGGGGGGATGGACACACTACGAGCAGTACTTC. Full variable domain (remainder filled in from reference TRBV5-6 and TRBJ2-7): DAGVTQSPTHLIKTRGQQVTLRCSPKSGHDTVSWYQQALGQGPQFIFQYYEEEERQRGNFPDRFSGHQFPNYSSELNVNALLLGDSALYLCASSLGGWTHYEQYFGPGTRLTVT.

This clone showed up just a few times. The gene calls are TRBV15 and TRBJ2-7, with D unclear. V lost 4 bases and J lost 2, with 12 bases in between. The V gene's germline CDR1 is LNHNV and CDR2 YYDKDF (reference sequence). The CDR3 has 14 amino acids. Here the CDR3 DNA reads TGTGCCACCAGCACCGGGCACGACCCCTACGAGCAGTACTTC. Its protein is CATSTGHDPYEQYF.

The chain links TRBV7-3 to TRBJ2-3; 12 bases map to TRBD2. This CDR3 contains 16 residues. Germline V gives CDR1 SGHTA, CDR2 FQGTGA. Germline trimming cut 4 bases from V and 6 bases from J; bases unmatched to any gene: 8. The CDR3 sequence is CASSSGLAGFQDTQYF. CDR3 nucleotide sequence: TGTGCCAGCAGCTCTGGACTAGCGGGATTTCAGGATACGCAGTATTTT.

This clone has a handful of counts. The chain couples TRBV7-2 to TRBJ2-7, with 7 bases identical to TRBD1. There are 15 residues in the CDR3. Germline V CDR1 and CDR2: SGHTA, FQGNSA. The junction had 5 bases not matched to a gene; V was cut back by 0 bases and J by 3 bases. CDR3 sequence (DNA): TGTGCCAGCAGCTTAGCCCTGACAGGGAGCTACGAGCAGTACTTC. Protein: CASSLALTGSYEQYF.

The chain recombines TRBV7-8 with TRBJ2-1, with D tentatively TRBD1 (6 bases). This CDR3 contains 15 residues. The V and J ends lost 6 bases and 4 bases respectively, with 16 bases between them. Per germline, CDR1 SGHVS and CDR2 FQNEAQ. For the CDR3, the DNA is TGTGCCAGCAGGCAGGGGCGGAACGCATACAATGAGCAGTTCTTC. This sequence encodes CASRQGRNAYNEQFF.

The V and J genes are TRBV5-6 and TRBJ2-4, with D tentatively TRBD1 or TRBD2 (5 bases each). This CDR3 region has 14 residues. With 2 bases removed from V and 6 bases from J, the gap between germline ends came to 12 bases. Germline CDR1 SGHDT, CDR2 YYEEEE. The CDR3 coding sequence is TGTGCCAGCAGCTTTGTCCGGGACCCAAACATTCAGTACTTC. The encoded protein is CASSFVRDPNIQYF.